The 14 T cell receptor beta chains given below trace back to one sample, sequenced in a study of identifying expanded T cells in peripheral blood. Method: immunoSEQ multiplex PCR; TCRdb's copy keeps in-frame clones and lacks some. The table records tens of thousands of clones, more than 75% of them present only once. The sample taken for sequencing was blood. The receptor source for this set is a person between 18 and 75 years old in good health.

The rearrangement uses TRBV7-6 and TRBJ2-5, with D possibly TRBD1 on 5 matching bases. The CDR3 runs to 14 residues. CDR1 and CDR2 from the germline V gene are SGHVS and FNYEAQ. V was cut by 5 bases and J by 2 bases, with 12 bases left in between. CDR3 bases: TGTGCCAGCAGCCTAGGGGATTATCAAGAGACCCAGTACTTC. Its protein product is CASSLGDYQETQYF.

This clone was seen a handful of times. This chain links TRBV4-2 with TRBJ1-3; weak D call: TRBD1 (6 bases). The CDR3 loop spans 16 amino acids. V dropped 3 bases and J dropped 0 bases, with 12 bases sitting between them. Germline assignment: CDR1 LGHNA and CDR2 YNFKEQ. CDR3 in amino acids: CASSQEQGSSGNTIYF. CDR3 nucleotide sequence: TGTGCCAGCAGCCAGGAACAGGGAAGCTCTGGAAACACCATATATTTT.

J is TRBJ1-3 and V is TRBV18; no firm D call. Trimming stripped 2 bases from V and 0 bases from J, with 8 bases between. This CDR3 is built from 15 residues. CDR1 KGHSH and CDR2 LQKENI come from the germline V gene. The CDR3 reads CASSPRKSSGNTIYF. The CDR3 DNA reads as TGTGCCAGCTCACCAAGGAAGAGCTCTGGAAACACCATATATTTT. The full variable domain, with the rest looked up from reference TRBV18 and TRBJ1-3, is NAGVMQNPRHLVRRRGQEARLRCSPMKGHSHVYWYRQLPEEGLKFMVYLQKENIIDESGMPKERFSAEFPKEGPSILRIQQVVRGDSAAYFCASSPRKSSGNTIYFGEGSWLTVV.

The chain has TRBV4-2 and TRBJ1-1; D not certain. There are 14 residues in the CDR3. In germline, CDR1 is LGHNA, CDR2 YNFKEQ. Between the trimmed V and J ends, which lost 1 base and 4 bases, there was a span of 10 bases. In nucleotides, the CDR3 is TGTGCCAGCAGCCAAGGTGGGGTGATCACTGAAGCTTTCTTT. Translation gives CASSQGGVITEAFF.

V gene TRBV5-4 combines with J gene TRBJ2-3; 11 bases map to TRBD1. The CDR3 extends over 15 amino acids. Germline CDR1 SGHNT, CDR2 YYREEE (reference sequence). The J segment lost 3 bases and the V segment lost 4 bases, leaving 4 bases of the junction unmatched. The CDR3 bases are TGTGCCAGCAGCGCGGGACAGGGGGGAACAGATACGCAGTATTTT. Its translation is CASSAGQGGTDTQYF.

The chain couples TRBV30 to TRBJ1-5; possibly TRBD1 for D (6 bases). V was cut by 5 bases and J by 4 bases, with 12 bases left in between. This CDR3 contains 13 residues. Germline V lookup: CDR1 GTSNPN, CDR2 SVGIG (reference sequence). The CDR3 nucleotides read TGTGCCTGGGCGGTGAGGGGGAATCAGCCCCAGCATTTT. This sequence encodes CAWAVRGNQPQHF. Filled out from reference TRBV30 and TRBJ1-5, the complete variable domain reads SQTIHQWPATLVQPVGSPLSLECTVEGTSNPNLYWYRQAAGRGLQLLFYSVGIGQISSEVPQNLSASRPQDRQFILSSKKLLLSDSGFYLCAWAVRGNQPQHFGDGTRLSIL.

The chain links TRBV6-5 to TRBJ1-3; the D is unclear. The V end lost 0 bases, the J end lost 3 bases, and 12 bases lay between the germline ends. The CDR3 loop spans 16 amino acids. The V gene's germline CDR1 is MNHEY and CDR2 SVGAGI. The CDR3 DNA sequence: TGTGCCAGCAGTTACTCGAGTCGGGGTTTTGGAAACACCATATATTTT. It translates to CASSYSSRGFGNTIYF.

This sequence joins TRBV27 and TRBJ1-4; D is undetermined. Germline V gives CDR1 MNHEY, CDR2 SMNVEV (reference sequence). Deletions cut 6 bases from V and 3 bases from J, with 14 bases between. CDR3 length equals 15 residues. CDR3 sequence reads: CASSQIPNSNEKLFF. CDR3 nucleotides: TGTGCCAGCAGCCAGATCCCGAACTCTAATGAAAAACTGTTTTTT.

This rearrangement joins TRBV6-5 to TRBJ2-5; 7 bases match TRBD1. This CDR3 has 13 residues. The junction had 3 bases not matched to a gene; V was cut back by 6 bases and J by 2 bases. Germline loops: CDR1 MNHEY, CDR2 SVGAGI. CDR3 sequence reads: CASSSGQQETQYF. DNA for the CDR3: TGTGCCAGCAGCTCGGGACAGCAAGAGACCCAGTACTTC.

The CDR3 here is CASSLDRRSPLHF. The CDR3 nucleotides are TGTGCCAGCAGCTTAGATCGCCGGTCACCCCTCCACTTT. The chain employs TRBV11-3 and TRBJ1-6; D not resolved. The CDR3 is 13 amino acids. Trimming pared 0 bases from V and 10 bases from J, leaving 7 bases between. CDR1 SGHNT and CDR2 YENEEA come from the germline V gene.

This chain connects TRBV27 to TRBJ1-4; D is ambiguous. This CDR3 has 15 amino acids. Germline CDR1 MNHEY, CDR2 SMNVEV (reference sequence). The V end was cut by 5 bases, the J end by 8 bases, with 18 bases between. This chain's CDR3 is CASSSLRVDPEKLFF. DNA for the CDR3: TGTGCCAGCAGTAGTCTCCGGGTCGACCCAGAAAAACTGTTTTTT. Complete variable domain (other parts from reference TRBV27 and TRBJ1-4): EAQVTQNPRYLITVTGKKLTVTCSQNMNHEYMSWYRQDPGLGLRQIYYSMNVEVTDKGDVPEGYKVSRKEKRNFPLILESPSPNQTSLYFCASSSLRVDPEKLFFGSGTQLSVL.

The chain has TRBV10-3 and TRBJ2-7; D gene ambiguous. The germline V gene has CDR1 ENHRY and CDR2 SYGVKD. V lost 7 bases, J lost 3 bases, and 13 bases lay in between. This CDR3 is built from 13 residues. The CDR3 nucleotides are TGTGCCATCAACCCTGGATCAGACTACGAGCAGTACTTC. Translation: CAINPGSDYEQYF.

This clone was recorded only once. The chain links TRBV10-3 to TRBJ1-2; D unclear. V was cut by 0 bases and J by 2 bases, with 7 bases left in between. Germline V gives CDR1 ENHRY, CDR2 SYGVKD. The CDR3 is 14 residues long. The CDR3, as DNA: TGTGCCATCAGTGAGTCGATCGGGAACTATGGCTACACCTTC. Translation: CAISESIGNYGYTF.

This clone came up once. The genes are TRBV6-5 and TRBJ2-7; D is undetermined. Trimming pared 3 bases from V and 1 base from J, leaving 10 bases between. Germline lookup yields CDR1 MNHEY and CDR2 SVGAGI. The CDR3 length is 14 residues. Written as DNA, the CDR3 is TGTGCCAGCAGTTATGGGCGGAGATCCTACGAGCAGTACTTC. Protein sequence: CASSYGRRSYEQYF.